Described below is a single TCR beta chain sequence and its context. The data were taken from a study of blood T cell repertoires in COVID-19. At the level of the study: T cells, B-cell-depleted T cells, or PBMCs provided the cDNA or gDNA that served as material.

The study assigned cohorts using participant-reported clinical history. In the study's own analysis: Amplification with reference gene primers provided the estimates of nucleated cell counts. Clones were sequenced by immunoSEQ multiplex PCR, and TCRdb holds only the in-frame ones, with some missing. V and J calls and clone size are copied from that table; D and trimming were computed from the DNA. The table has 150,000 to 200,000 clones, about 77% seen once. Sequenced: PBMCs or T cells enriched from blood (not recorded which). The sequence derives from a woman aged 45-65 years with acute COVID-19.

The CDR3 nucleotides are TGTGCCAGCAGCTTAGCGGCGGGGGCGAACACCGGGGAGCTGTTTTTT. It translates to CASSLAAGANTGELFF. The chain combines TRBV7-8 with TRBJ2-2, with 7 bases lining up with TRBD2. V was clipped by 0 bases and J by 0 bases; unmatched bases: 1. The CDR3 extends over 16 amino acids. Germline V gene sequence: CDR1 SGHVS, CDR2 FQNEAQ.